A single sample gave rise to the 11 T cell receptor beta chains below, sequenced in a study of molecular identifiers for immune sequencing clone quantification. Via MiXCR, TCRdb re-called the PCR reads, giving one row per CDR3 protein. The sample comprises more than 300,000 distinct CDR3 sequences, about a fifth of which are singletons, and about 0.81% rests with the top ten. Sequences were obtained from naive CD8+ T cells from blood, with Jurkat cell RNA spiked in. Subset: FACS-sorted CD8+CD4-CCR7+CD45RA+ naive T cells. These TCRs come from a human donor in good health. Some libraries in this study had Jurkat cell RNA spiked in.

V gene TRBV4-1 combines with J gene TRBJ1-5, with 8 positions matching TRBD1. V lost 4 bases to trimming and J lost 6 bases; unmatched junction nucleotides: 8. Looked up from germline, CDR1 is MGHRA and CDR2 is YSYEKL. The CDR3 consists of 15 residues. CDR3 nucleotide sequence: TGCGCCAGCAGCCTCTCGGACAGGGCCGGTCAGCCCCAGCATTTT. The encoded protein is CASSLSDRAGQPQHF.

This clonotype showed up just a few times. The V call is TRBV11-2, the J call TRBJ2-2; D is unclear. The CDR3 is 12 amino acids. CDR1 and CDR2 from the germline V gene are SGHAT and FQNNGV. Trimming took 11 bases from V and 1 from J, leaving 8 bases between them. CDR3 sequence reads: CAVRLNTGELFF. The DNA of the CDR3 is TGTGCCGTTCGACTGAACACCGGGGAGCTGTTTTTT. Full variable domain (missing parts from reference TRBV11-2 and TRBJ2-2): EAGVAQSPRYKIIEKRQSVAFWCNPISGHATLYWYQQILGQGPKLLIQFQNNGVVDDSQLPKDRFSAERLKGVDSTLKIQPAKLEDSAVYLCAVRLNTGELFFGEGSRLTVL.

Note on this clonotype: This may come from a read error, since a much larger clone is one base off. The missing conserved phenylalanine or tryptophan at the end of this CDR3 makes a read error likely. The CDR3 bases are TGTGCCAGCAGTCCCTTATCGGGGGACTTGGGCTACGAGCAGTACCTC. Protein: CASSPLSGDLGYEQYL. The V call is TRBV27, the J call TRBJ2-7; perhaps TRBD2 as D (6 bases). Trimming took 5 bases from V and 3 from J, leaving 20 bases between them. The CDR3 sequence is 16 residues long. Germline loops: CDR1 MNHEY, CDR2 SMNVEV (reference sequence).

This clonotype was counted many times. The chain couples TRBV30 to TRBJ1-6; D gene ambiguous. V was shortened by 1 base and J by 10 bases, with 11 bases between the two germline ends. This CDR3 has 13 residues. CDR1 and CDR2 (germline): GTSNPN, SVGIG (reference sequence). This chain's CDR3 is CAWSDLGRSPLHF. The CDR3 region has the DNA TGTGCCTGGAGTGACTTGGGTCGCTCACCCCTCCACTTT.

On this clonotype: Since a much larger clone is just one base distant, this may be a read error. This chain joins TRBV7-2 and TRBJ1-5; D is uncertain. Germline loops: CDR1 SGHTA, CDR2 FQGNSA. The CDR3 is made up of 15 amino acids. For the CDR3, the DNA is TGTGCCTGCAGCTTAGGACGCGGGGGCAATCAGCCCCAGCATTTT. It codes for CACSLGRGGNQPQHF.

Notes on this clonotype: This clone may be a read error of a much larger clone one base away. The V call is TRBV7-7, the J call TRBJ2-1; a possible D gene is TRBD1 (5 bases). The germline CDR1 and CDR2 sequences are SSHAT and FNYEAQ (reference sequence). The V gene lost 1 base and the J gene lost 9 bases, with 13 bases spanning the gap. The CDR3 extends over 14 amino acids. CDR3 loop: CASSLGSGPGEQFF. The CDR3 nucleotides read TGTGCCAGCAGCTTAGGATCAGGGCCCGGTGAGCAGTTCTTC.

This clonotype was observed at least ten times. The chain couples TRBV24-1 to TRBJ1-4, with unresolved D. V lost 4 bases to trimming and J lost 4 bases, with 12 bases between them. The CDR3 is 15 amino acids. Germline V gene lookup returns CDR1 KGHDR and CDR2 SFDVKD. CDR3 bases: TGTGCCACCAGTGAGGGTACAGCCGATAATGAAAAACTGTTTTTT. This sequence encodes CATSEGTADNEKLFF.

This clonotype has ten or more counts. This chain uses TRBV12-3 or TRBV12-4 with TRBJ1-1; D ambiguous. The germline V and J ends were trimmed by 3 bases and 0 bases, with 5 bases remaining between them. This CDR3 comprises 13 residues. For the CDR3, the DNA is TGTGCCAGCAGTTTCGAGGTGAACACTGAAGCTTTCTTT. Protein sequence: CASSFEVNTEAFF.

This clonotype came up many times. V and J are TRBV6-2 or TRBV6-3 and TRBJ2-2; D remains unclear. V shed 2 bases and J shed 6 bases, with 16 bases lying between them. This CDR3 is built from 16 residues. Germline V gene sequence: CDR1 MNHEY, CDR2 SVGEGT. CDR3 loop: CASSYEGYGRAGELFF. For the CDR3, the DNA is TGTGCCAGCAGTTACGAAGGATACGGTCGCGCCGGGGAGCTGTTTTTT.

The CDR3 sequence is CASSPGHLPEQYF. In DNA, the CDR3 is TGTGCCAGCTCTCCGGGACACCTCCCCGAGCAGTACTTC. The chain recombines TRBV11-3 with TRBJ2-7; D may be TRBD1 (6 bases). Germline CDR1 SGHNT, CDR2 YENEEA. V was trimmed by 8 bases and J by 6 bases, leaving 17 bases between them. CDR3 length: 13 amino acids.

The V call is TRBV18, the J call TRBJ1-6; no clear D gene. With 0 bases removed from V and 7 bases from J, the gap between germline ends came to 7 bases. The CDR3 runs to 14 residues. Germline loops: CDR1 KGHSH, CDR2 LQKENI. This CDR3 reads CASSPPVRNSPLHF. CDR3 coding DNA: TGTGCCAGCTCACCACCGGTCAGAAATTCACCCCTCCACTTT.